This T cell receptor (beta chain) was captured by sequencing in a study of cytomegalovirus exposure and HLA in healthy donors. About this clone itself: Its antigen is not known.

Study-wide findings and caveats: There were some V segments, including TRBV6-2 and TRBV6-3, excluded as indistinguishable.

The PCR used 60 Vbeta and 13 Jbeta primers. The data were produced by immunoSEQ multiplex PCR, yet TCRdb's version contains in-frame clones alone and is incomplete. The sample holds 150,000 to 200,000 clones, over 65% seen once. Losses at the gene ends were 4 bases for V and 1 base for J; bases not matched to a gene: 7. This CDR3 has 16 residues. The germline V gene has CDR1 SGHTA and CDR2 FQGTGA. This sequence joins TRBV7-3 and TRBJ2-3; 8 nucleotides match TRBD2. The TCR sequence derives from a woman in her fifties or sixties in good health and CMV-seropositive. Sequenced: PBMCs. CDR3 nucleotide sequence: TGTGCCAGCAGCTCCGGGGGGGGCGGGGGCACAGATACGCAGTATTTT. Translation gives CASSSGGGGGTDTQYF.